Listed below are T cell receptor beta chains from one sample, sequenced in a study of PD-1 blockade in classical Hodgkin lymphoma. Generated by immunoSEQ multiplex PCR, the TCRdb table keeps only in-frame clones and is missing some. The data show about 84,000 clones, roughly 90% seen once. Material: peripheral blood mononuclear cells (PBMCs), obtained at baseline. The receptors come from a human donor with classical Hodgkin lymphoma. CDR3s include the opening cysteine and the closing phenylalanine or tryptophan. The order of the fields is CDR3 DNA, CDR3 protein, D gene, clone size, V gene, J gene. A D gene is named only where the DNA matches it firmly. A row's size may be missing; if present it is once, few, many or a size class.

TGTGCCAGCAGCCCGGGACAGGGCCCCCGGCGTAATGAAAAACTGTTTTTT	CASSPGQGPRRNEKLFF	TRBD1	.	TRBV28	TRBJ1-4
TGTGCCATCAGTTCCGGGACAGGGAAATACGAGCAGTACTTC	CAISSGTGKYEQYF	TRBD1	once	TRBV10-3	TRBJ2-7
TGTGCCAGCAGTGAACCTAGGGCGTCGGGGGGAACGCGTCAGCCCCAGCATTTT	CASSEPRASGGTRQPQHF	.	few	TRBV6-1	TRBJ1-5
TGTGCCAGCAGCCCCGTGGGTACGAGTGAGCAGTTCTTC	CASSPVGTSEQFF	.	.	TRBV27	TRBJ2-1
TGTGCCAGCAGTTGGGACAGGGAGGGCTATGGCTACACCTTC	CASSWDREGYGYTF	TRBD1	once	TRBV6-5	TRBJ1-2
TGTGCCAGCAGTTATAGTCGGGGCACAGATACGCAGTATTTT	CASSYSRGTDTQYF	.	.	TRBV5-8	TRBJ2-3
TGTGCCACCAGCAGAGATGGGGGCCGCGCAAACAATGAGCAGTTCTTC	CATSRDGGRANNEQFF	.	.	TRBV15	TRBJ2-1
TGTGCCAGCAGCTTGACGGCCCGACCCAGACAGGGCTATGGCTACACCTTC	CASSLTARPRQGYGYTF	TRBD1	.	TRBV11-2	TRBJ1-2
TGTGCCAGCAGCCAACGGGGCGGGATGGGGTACGAGCAGTACTTC	CASSQRGGMGYEQYF	.	.	TRBV11-3	TRBJ2-7
TGTGCCAGCAGTGAACAGCGAGTGACTGAAGCTTTCTTT	CASSEQRVTEAFF	.	.	TRBV2	TRBJ1-1
TGCGCCAGCAGCCATCCTACCAGCCTCCAAGGGACGCAGTATTTT	CASSHPTSLQGTQYF	.	.	TRBV4-1	TRBJ2-3
TGTGCCAGTAGTATTCTACAGGGCCGACCCCTCCACTTT	CASSILQGRPLHF	.	.	TRBV19	TRBJ1-6
TGTGCTAGCAGCCCGGGACTAGCGGGAGTTGGGTTTGGAGATACGCAGTATTTT	CASSPGLAGVGFGDTQYF	TRBD2	.	TRBV7-7	TRBJ2-3
TGTGCCAGCAGCCCCCACCCGGGATCCAACACTGAAGCTTTCTTT	CASSPHPGSNTEAFF	.	.	TRBV4-2	TRBJ1-1
TGTGCCAGCAGCTGGCAGACGAACACTGAAGCTTTCTTT	CASSWQTNTEAFF	.	.	TRBV5-5	TRBJ1-1
TGTGCCAGTCGGGGGGCCTACTACAATGAGCAGTTCTTC	CASRGAYYNEQFF	.	.	TRBV19	TRBJ2-1
TGTGCCAGCAGCGGCCCGCCGTCCTACGAGCAGTACTTC	CASSGPPSYEQYF	.	.	TRBV6-5	TRBJ2-7
TGTGCCAGCAGCCAAGATCAGGGTTTGGGAGGCTACACCTTC	CASSQDQGLGGYTF	.	few	TRBV4-2	TRBJ1-2
TGTGCCAGTACCGCTTTTAAGTTCAACAACAATCAGCCCCAGCATTTT	CASTAFKFNNNQPQHF	.	few	TRBV19	TRBJ1-5
TGCGCCAGCAGCTTAGAAGCGGGAGGGGGCACAGATACGCAGTATTTT	CASSLEAGGGTDTQYF	TRBD2	.	TRBV5-1	TRBJ2-3
TGTGCCAGCAGTCCGAGACTCACTGGGACCCGCGGGGCATATGGCTACACCTTC	CASSPRLTGTRGAYGYTF	.	.	TRBV28	TRBJ1-2
TGTGCCAGCAGCTTAGATCCGGGGGTCTCCTACAATGAGCAGTTCTTC	CASSLDPGVSYNEQFF	.	once	TRBV7-8	TRBJ2-1
TGTGCCAGCAGCCCCAGGGGGGTAGCGGGAGGTTACGAGCAGTACTTC	CASSPRGVAGGYEQYF	TRBD2	.	TRBV7-2	TRBJ2-7
TGTGCCAGCAGCTTAGAAGCTGACCAGCCCCAGCATTTT	CASSLEADQPQHF	.	.	TRBV7-2	TRBJ1-5